The clone carrying this T cell receptor beta chain was found a few times. Its cognate antigen is unknown. Semi-nested PCR with Nested Universal Primer A followed constant-region reverse priming of full-length variable regions. TCRdb reprocessed the 5' RACE reads with MiXCR, giving one entry per CDR3 protein. The sample comprises some 7,900 distinct CDR3 sequences, 40% to 60% of which are singletons, and around 5% rests with the top ten. Trimming took 7 bases from V and 8 from J, leaving 23 bases between them. CDR1 is DFQATT, CDR2 SNEGSKA, per germline (reference sequence). The CDR3 has 14 amino acids. Memory CD4+ T cells were sorted as CD4+CD45RO+CD25- cells. Study-level findings and limits: Tumor memory CD4+ T cell TCR gene usage was found to cluster with blood and lymph node memory CD4+ cells and with lymph node naive CD4+ cells. Tumor Tregs overlapped most with tumor, then blood, naive CD4+ cells.

The clonotype originates from a female donor with breast cancer. The sequenced sample consisted of memory CD4+ T cells sorted from a lymph node. As for subset: memory CD4+ T cells, CD4+CD45RO+CD25-. The genes are TRBV20-1 and TRBJ1-2; D is unclear. This CDR3 is CSVLREPISGGYTF. The CDR3 bases are TGCAGTGTATTGCGAGAACCGATCTCGGGCGGCTACACCTTC.